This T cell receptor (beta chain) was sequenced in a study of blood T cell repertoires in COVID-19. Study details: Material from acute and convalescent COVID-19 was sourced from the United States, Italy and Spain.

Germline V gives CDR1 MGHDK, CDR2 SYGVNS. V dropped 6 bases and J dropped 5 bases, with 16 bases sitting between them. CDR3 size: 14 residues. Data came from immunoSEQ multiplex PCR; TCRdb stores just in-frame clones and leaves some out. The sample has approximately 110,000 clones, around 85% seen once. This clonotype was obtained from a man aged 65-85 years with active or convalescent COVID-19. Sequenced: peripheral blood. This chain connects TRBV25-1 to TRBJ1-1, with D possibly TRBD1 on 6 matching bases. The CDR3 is CASRQTGRDTEAFF. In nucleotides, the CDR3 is TGTGCCAGCAGGCAAACAGGGAGGGATACTGAAGCTTTCTTT.